This T cell receptor beta chain appears in the sequencing data of a study of vaccination effects on CD4 cells after COVID-19. Study information: Sampling occurred a median 72 days post second dose, range 14 to 241. Study outcomes and limitations: In convalescents, post-vaccine spike-reactive clones were mainly new clones induced by vaccination. Clonal contraction was marked in infection- and vaccine-induced clones late after vaccination.

The CDR3 totals 13 residues. After removal of 3 bases from V and 7 bases from J, the junction contained 4 bases not matched to a gene. Germline lookup yields CDR1 SGHDN and CDR2 FVKESK. With respect to this clone: Its antigen remains unidentified.

Sequencing in the ViraFEST assay came after antigen-specific CD4+ T cells had been expanded with viral peptide pools, which were used to stimulate PBMC. The culture ran for roughly ten days, and then CD4+ T cells were isolated. Convalescent patients had PCR-confirmed SARS-CoV-2 infection between March and December 2020. Each participant was administered two doses of either the BNT162b2 or the mRNA-1273 vaccine. Produced via immunoSEQ multiplex PCR; TCRdb's table is partial and in-frame only. The sample carries about 17,000 clones, around 74% recorded once. This receptor was identified in a human donor who had a prior SARS-CoV-2 infection. Sequenced here: CD4+ T cells from PBMCs cultured with SARS-CoV-2 spike peptides, sampled after COVID-19 vaccination. The rearrangement links TRBV14 to TRBJ1-1; 8 nucleotides match TRBD1. CDR3 in DNA: TGTGCCAGCAGCCACAGGACAGGGTTTGAAGCTTTCTTT. Amino acids: CASSHRTGFEAFF.